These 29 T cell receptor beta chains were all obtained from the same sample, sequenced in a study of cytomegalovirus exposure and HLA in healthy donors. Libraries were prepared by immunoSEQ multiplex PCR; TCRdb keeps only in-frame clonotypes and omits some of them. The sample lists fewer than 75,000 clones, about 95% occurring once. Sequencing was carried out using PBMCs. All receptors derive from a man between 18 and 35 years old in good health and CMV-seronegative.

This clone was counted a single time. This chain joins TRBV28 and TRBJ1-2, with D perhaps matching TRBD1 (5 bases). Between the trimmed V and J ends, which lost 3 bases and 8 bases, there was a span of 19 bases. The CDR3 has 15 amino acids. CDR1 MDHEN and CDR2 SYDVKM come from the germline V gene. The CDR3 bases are TGTGCCAGCAGTTTTCCAGGGAGGGAGGGACTAGGCTACACCTTC. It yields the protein CASSFPGREGLGYTF.

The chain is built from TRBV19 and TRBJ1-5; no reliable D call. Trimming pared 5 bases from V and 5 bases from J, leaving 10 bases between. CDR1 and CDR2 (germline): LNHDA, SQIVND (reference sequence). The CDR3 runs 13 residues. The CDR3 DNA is TGTGCCAGTAGTTTAGTAGTCGATCAGCCCCAGCATTTT. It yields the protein CASSLVVDQPQHF.

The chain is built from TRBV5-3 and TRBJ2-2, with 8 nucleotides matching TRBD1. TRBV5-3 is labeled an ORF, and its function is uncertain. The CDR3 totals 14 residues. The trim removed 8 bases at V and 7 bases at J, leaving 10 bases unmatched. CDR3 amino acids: CARPDRGWIGELFF. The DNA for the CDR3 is TGTGCCAGGCCCGACAGGGGTTGGATCGGGGAGCTGTTTTTT.

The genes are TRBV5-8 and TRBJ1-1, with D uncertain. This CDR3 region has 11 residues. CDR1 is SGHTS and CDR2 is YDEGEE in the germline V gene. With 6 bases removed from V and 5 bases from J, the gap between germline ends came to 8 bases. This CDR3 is CASTVRTEAFF. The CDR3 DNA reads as TGTGCCAGCACCGTGAGAACTGAAGCTTTCTTT.

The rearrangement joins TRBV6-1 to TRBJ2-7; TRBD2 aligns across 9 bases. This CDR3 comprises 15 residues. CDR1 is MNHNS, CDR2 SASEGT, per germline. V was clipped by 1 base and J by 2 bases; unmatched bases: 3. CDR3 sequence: CASSEEGGGAYEQYF. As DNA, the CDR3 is TGTGCCAGCAGTGAAGAGGGCGGGGGGGCCTACGAGCAGTACTTC.

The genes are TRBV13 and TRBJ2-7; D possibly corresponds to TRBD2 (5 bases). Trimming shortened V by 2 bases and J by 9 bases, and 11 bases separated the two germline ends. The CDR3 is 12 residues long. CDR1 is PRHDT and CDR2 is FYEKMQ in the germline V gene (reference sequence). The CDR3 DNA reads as TGTGCCAGCAGCTTAATGCGGGCCCCGCAGTACTTC. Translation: CASSLMRAPQYF.

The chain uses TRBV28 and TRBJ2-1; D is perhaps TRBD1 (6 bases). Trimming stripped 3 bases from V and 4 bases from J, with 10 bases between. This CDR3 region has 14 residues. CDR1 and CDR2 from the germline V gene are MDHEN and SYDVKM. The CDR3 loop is CASSFPDSYNEQFF. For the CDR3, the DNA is TGTGCCAGCAGTTTTCCGGACAGTTACAATGAGCAGTTCTTC.

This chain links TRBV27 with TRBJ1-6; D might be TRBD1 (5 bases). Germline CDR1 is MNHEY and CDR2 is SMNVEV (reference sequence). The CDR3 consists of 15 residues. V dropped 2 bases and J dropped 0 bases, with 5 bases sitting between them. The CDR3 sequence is CASSLGHSYNSPLHF. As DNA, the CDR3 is TGTGCCAGCAGTTTAGGACACTCCTATAATTCACCCCTCCACTTT.

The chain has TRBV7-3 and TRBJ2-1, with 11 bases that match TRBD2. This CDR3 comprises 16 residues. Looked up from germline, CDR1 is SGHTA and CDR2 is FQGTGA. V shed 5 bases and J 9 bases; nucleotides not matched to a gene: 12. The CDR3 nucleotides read TGTGCCAGCAGCCCCAACCTAGCGGGGGGTTATAGTGAGCAGTTCTTC. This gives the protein CASSPNLAGGYSEQFF.

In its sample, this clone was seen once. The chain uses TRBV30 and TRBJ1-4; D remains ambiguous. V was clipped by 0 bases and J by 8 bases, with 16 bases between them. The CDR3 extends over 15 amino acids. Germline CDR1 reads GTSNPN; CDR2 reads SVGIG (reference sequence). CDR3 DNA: TGTGCCTGGAGTGTACGTGCCTCCGCCGGGGAAAAACTGTTTTTT. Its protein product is CAWSVRASAGEKLFF.

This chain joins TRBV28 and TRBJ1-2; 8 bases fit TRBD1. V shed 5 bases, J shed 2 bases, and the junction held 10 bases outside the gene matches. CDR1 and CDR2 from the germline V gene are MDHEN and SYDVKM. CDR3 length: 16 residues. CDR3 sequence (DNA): TGTGCCAGCAGTCCATCCCCGACAGGGGCGAACTATGGCTACACCTTC. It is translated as CASSPSPTGANYGYTF.

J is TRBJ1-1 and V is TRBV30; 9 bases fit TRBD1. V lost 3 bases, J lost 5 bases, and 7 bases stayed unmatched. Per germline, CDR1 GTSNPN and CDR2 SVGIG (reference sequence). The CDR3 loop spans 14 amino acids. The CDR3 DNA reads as TGTGCCTGGAGCCTGGGACAGGGATCTACTGAAGCTTTCTTT. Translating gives CAWSLGQGSTEAFF. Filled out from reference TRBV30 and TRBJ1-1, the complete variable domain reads SQTIHQWPATLVQPVGSPLSLECTVEGTSNPNLYWYRQAAGRGLQLLFYSVGIGQISSEVPQNLSASRPQDRQFILSSKKLLLSDSGFYLCAWSLGQGSTEAFFGQGTRLTVV.

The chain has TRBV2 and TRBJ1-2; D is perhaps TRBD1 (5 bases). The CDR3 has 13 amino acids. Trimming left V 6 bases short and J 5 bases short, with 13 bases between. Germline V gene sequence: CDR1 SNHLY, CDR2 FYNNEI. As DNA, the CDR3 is TGTGCCAGCAGCCCTGGGGCTACTTATGGCTACACCTTC. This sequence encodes CASSPGATYGYTF. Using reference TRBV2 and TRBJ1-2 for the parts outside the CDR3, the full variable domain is EPEVTQTPSHQVTQMGQEVILRCVPISNHLYFYWYRQILGQKVEFLVSFYNNEISEKSEIFDDQFSVERPDGSNFTLKIRSTKLEDSAMYFCASSPGATYGYTFGSGTRLTVV.

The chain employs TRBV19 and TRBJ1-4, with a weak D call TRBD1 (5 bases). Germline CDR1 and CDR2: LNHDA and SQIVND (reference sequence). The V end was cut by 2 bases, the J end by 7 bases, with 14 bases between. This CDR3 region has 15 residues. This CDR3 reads CASSILGGTGEKLFF. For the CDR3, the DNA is TGTGCCAGTAGTATACTTGGGGGGACTGGTGAAAAACTGTTTTTT.

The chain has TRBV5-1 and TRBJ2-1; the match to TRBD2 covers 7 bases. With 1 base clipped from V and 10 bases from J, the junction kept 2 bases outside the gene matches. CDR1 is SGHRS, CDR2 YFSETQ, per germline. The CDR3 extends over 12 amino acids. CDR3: CASSLTSVEQFF. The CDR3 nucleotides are TGCGCCAGCAGCTTGACTAGCGTGGAGCAGTTCTTC.

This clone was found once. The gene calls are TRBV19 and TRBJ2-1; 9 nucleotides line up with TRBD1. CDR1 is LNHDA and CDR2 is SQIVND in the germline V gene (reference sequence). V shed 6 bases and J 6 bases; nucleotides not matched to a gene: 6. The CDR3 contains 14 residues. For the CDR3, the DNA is TGTGCCAGTAGGAACCGGGACAGGGCCAATGAGCAGTTCTTC. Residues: CASRNRDRANEQFF.

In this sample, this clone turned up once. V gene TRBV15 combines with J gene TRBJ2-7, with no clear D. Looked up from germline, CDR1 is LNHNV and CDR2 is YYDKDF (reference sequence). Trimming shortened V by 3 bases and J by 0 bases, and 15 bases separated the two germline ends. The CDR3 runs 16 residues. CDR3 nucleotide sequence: TGTGCCACCAGCAGTACCCGTAACACAATCTCCTACGAGCAGTACTTC. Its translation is CATSSTRNTISYEQYF.

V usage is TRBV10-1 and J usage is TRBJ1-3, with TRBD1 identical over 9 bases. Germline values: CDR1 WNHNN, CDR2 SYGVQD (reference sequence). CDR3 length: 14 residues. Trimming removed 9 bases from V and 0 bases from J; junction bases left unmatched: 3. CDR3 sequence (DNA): TGCGCCAGAAGGGACAGGGTCTCTGGAAACACCATATATTTT. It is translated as CARRDRVSGNTIYF.

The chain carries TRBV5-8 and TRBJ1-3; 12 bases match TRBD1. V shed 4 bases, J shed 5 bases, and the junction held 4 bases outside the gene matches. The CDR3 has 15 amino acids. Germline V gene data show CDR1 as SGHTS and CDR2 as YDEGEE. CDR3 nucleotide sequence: TGTGCCAGCAGCGGGGACAGGGGGCCAAGAAACACCATATATTTT. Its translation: CASSGDRGPRNTIYF.

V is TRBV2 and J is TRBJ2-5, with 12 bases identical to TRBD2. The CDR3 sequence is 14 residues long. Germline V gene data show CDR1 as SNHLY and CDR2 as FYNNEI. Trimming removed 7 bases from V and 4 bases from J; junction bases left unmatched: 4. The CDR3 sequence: CASNGLAGRETQYF. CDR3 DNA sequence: TGTGCCAGCAACGGACTAGCGGGGAGAGAGACCCAGTACTTC.

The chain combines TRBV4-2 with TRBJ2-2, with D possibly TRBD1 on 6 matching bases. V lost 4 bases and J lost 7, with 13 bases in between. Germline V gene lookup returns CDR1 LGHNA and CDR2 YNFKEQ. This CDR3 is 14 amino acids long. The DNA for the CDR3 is TGTGCCAGCAGCCCCAGACAGGCGGTCGGGGAGCTGTTTTTT. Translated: CASSPRQAVGELFF.

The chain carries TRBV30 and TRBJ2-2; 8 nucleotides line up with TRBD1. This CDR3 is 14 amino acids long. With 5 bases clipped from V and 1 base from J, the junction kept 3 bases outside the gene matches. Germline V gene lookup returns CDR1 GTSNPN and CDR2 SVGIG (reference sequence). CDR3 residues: CAWSTGVNTGELFF. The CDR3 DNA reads TGTGCCTGGTCGACAGGGGTGAACACCGGGGAGCTGTTTTTT.

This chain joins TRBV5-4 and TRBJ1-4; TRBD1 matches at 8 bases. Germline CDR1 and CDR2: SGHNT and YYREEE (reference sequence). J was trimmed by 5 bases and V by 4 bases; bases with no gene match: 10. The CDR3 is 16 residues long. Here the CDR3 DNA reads TGTGCCAGCAGCCCTGGGGGCAGGACAGGGAATGAAAAACTGTTTTTT. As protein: CASSPGGRTGNEKLFF. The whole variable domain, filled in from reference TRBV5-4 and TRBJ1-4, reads ETGVTQSPTHLIKTRGQQVTLRCSSQSGHNTVSWYQQALGQGPQFIFQYYREEENGRGNFPPRFSGLQFPNYSSELNVNALELDDSALYLCASSPGGRTGNEKLFFGSGTQLSVL.

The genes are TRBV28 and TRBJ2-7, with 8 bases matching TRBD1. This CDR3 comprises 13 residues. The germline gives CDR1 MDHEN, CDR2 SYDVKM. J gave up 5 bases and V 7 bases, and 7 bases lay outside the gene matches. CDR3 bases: TGTGCCAGCACTACAGGGGGTAGCGACGAGCAGTACTTC. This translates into CASTTGGSDEQYF.

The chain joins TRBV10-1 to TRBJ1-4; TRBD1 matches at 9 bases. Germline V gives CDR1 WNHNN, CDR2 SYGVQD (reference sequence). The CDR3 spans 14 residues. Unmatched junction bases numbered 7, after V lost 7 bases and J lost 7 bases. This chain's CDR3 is CASTAQGAREKLFF. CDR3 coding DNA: TGCGCCAGCACCGCACAGGGGGCGCGTGAAAAACTGTTTTTT.

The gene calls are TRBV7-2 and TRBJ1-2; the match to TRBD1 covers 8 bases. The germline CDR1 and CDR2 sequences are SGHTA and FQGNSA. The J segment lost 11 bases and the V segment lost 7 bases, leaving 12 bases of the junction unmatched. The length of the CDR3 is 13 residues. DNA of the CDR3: TGTGCCAGCAACTCGATCGGGGACAGGTGGTACACCTTC. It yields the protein CASNSIGDRWYTF.

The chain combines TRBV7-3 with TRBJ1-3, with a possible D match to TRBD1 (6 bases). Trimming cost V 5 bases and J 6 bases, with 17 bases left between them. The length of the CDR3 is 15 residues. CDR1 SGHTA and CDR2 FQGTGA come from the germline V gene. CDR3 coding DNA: TGTGCCAGCAGCCGGGACCTATCAGGGGAAAACACCATATATTTT. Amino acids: CASSRDLSGENTIYF.

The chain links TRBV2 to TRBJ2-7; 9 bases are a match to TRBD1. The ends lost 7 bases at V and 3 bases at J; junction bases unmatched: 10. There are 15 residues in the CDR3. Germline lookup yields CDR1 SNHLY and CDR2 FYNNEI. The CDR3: CASTDVQGARYEQYF. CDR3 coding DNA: TGTGCCAGCACCGACGTACAGGGGGCCCGCTACGAGCAGTACTTC.

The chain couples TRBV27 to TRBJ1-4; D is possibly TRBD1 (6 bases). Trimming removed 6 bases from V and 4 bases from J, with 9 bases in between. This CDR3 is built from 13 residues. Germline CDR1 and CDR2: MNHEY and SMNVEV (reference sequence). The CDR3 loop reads CASRDRDNEKLFF. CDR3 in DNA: TGTGCCAGCAGGGACAGAGATAATGAAAAACTGTTTTTT. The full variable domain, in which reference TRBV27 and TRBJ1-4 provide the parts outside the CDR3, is EAQVTQNPRYLITVTGKKLTVTCSQNMNHEYMSWYRQDPGLGLRQIYYSMNVEVTDKGDVPEGYKVSRKEKRNFPLILESPSPNQTSLYFCASRDRDNEKLFFGSGTQLSVL.